Listed below are T cell receptor beta chains from one sample, sequenced in a study of cytomegalovirus exposure and HLA in healthy donors. Produced via immunoSEQ multiplex PCR; TCRdb's table is partial and in-frame only. The table includes approximately 150,000 clones, 83% detected once. The specimen sequenced was PBMCs. The origin of the receptors is a man aged 50-60 years in good health and CMV-seropositive. CDR3s include the opening cysteine and the closing phenylalanine or tryptophan. D genes are given only for firm matches. Size tells how often a clone was seen (once, few, many) or the class of an expanded clone, and some rows leave it out.

j_gene	v_gene	d_gene	abundance	CDR3nt	CDR3aa
TRBJ2-3	TRBV6-4	.	few	TGTGCCAGCAGTGACTCCCCTGGCACAGATACGCAGTATTTT	CASSDSPGTDTQYF
TRBJ2-2	TRBV28	.	.	TGTGCCAGCAAATTCCCAGCGGGTAGCGGGGAGCTGTTTTTT	CASKFPAGSGELFF
TRBJ1-1	TRBV6-5	.	.	TGTGCCAGCAGGCCCGGAGAGTTCGCTGAAGCTTTCTTT	CASRPGEFAEAFF
TRBJ1-3	TRBV30	TRBD1	.	TGTGCCTGCGGACAGGGGGCACAATGGGGTGGAAACACCATATATTTT	CACGQGAQWGGNTIYF
TRBJ1-1	TRBV14	TRBD1	.	TGTGCCAGCAGTCGGCAGACAGGGCGGACCACTGAAGCTTTCTTT	CASSRQTGRTTEAFF
TRBJ1-1	TRBV29-1	TRBD1	.	TGCAGCGTTGGAACAGGGGCTAACACTGAAGCTTTCTTT	CSVGTGANTEAFF
TRBJ1-1	TRBV7-6	.	.	TGTGCCAGCAGCACCGAGGGATCGTCTGAAGCTTTCTTT	CASSTEGSSEAFF
TRBJ2-1	TRBV11-2	TRBD2	.	TGTGCCAGCAGCTTTAGCGGGGGCTCCTACAATGAGCAGTTCTTC	CASSFSGGSYNEQFF
TRBJ2-7	TRBV6-6	.	once	TGTGCCAGCAGCTCCAGACAGGTCGAGTACGAGCAGTACTTC	CASSSRQVEYEQYF
TRBJ2-7	TRBV30	.	.	TGTGCCTGGACACAGGGAATCTCCTACGAGCAGTACTTC	CAWTQGISYEQYF
TRBJ2-2	TRBV9	.	.	TGTGCCAGCAGCGTATCTTGGGGGGTCACCGGGGAGCTGTTTTTT	CASSVSWGVTGELFF
TRBJ1-4	TRBV5-1	.	.	TGCGCCAGCAGCTTGGACGGTGTTAATGAAAAACTGTTTTTT	CASSLDGVNEKLFF
TRBJ1-5	TRBV4-1	.	.	TGCGCCAGCAGCCAAGAATGGCGGGGGGAGATTCATCAGCCCCAGCATTTT	CASSQEWRGEIHQPQHF
TRBJ2-3	TRBV5-4	TRBD1	.	TGTGCCAGCAGTAAGGTGGGGACAGCGGCTCCGGATACGCAGTATTTT	CASSKVGTAAPDTQYF
TRBJ2-7	TRBV27	.	.	TGTGCCAGCAGTTTATCCTTCCCCTCCTACGAGCAGTACTTC	CASSLSFPSYEQYF
TRBJ2-3	TRBV5-1	TRBD2	few	TGCGCCAGCAGCTTGGGCCGTCCTGCACTAGCGGGGAGCACAGATACGCAGTATTTT	CASSLGRPALAGSTDTQYF
TRBJ2-2	TRBV5-1	.	.	TGCGCCAGCGGAGGTAACACCGGGGAGCTGTTTTTT	CASGGNTGELFF
TRBJ1-1	TRBV7-8	TRBD1	.	TGTGCCAGCAGCTTAAAGAGACAGGGGAAGTACACTGAAGCTTTCTTT	CASSLKRQGKYTEAFF
TRBJ2-7	TRBV27	TRBD1	.	TGTGCCAGCAGCAAACCGGGACAGGGGGCATTCGAGCAGTACTTC	CASSKPGQGAFEQYF
TRBJ2-1	TRBV7-8	.	.	TGTGCCAGCAGCTTAGCCGTTCAGGGAGGTTCCTACAATGAGCAGTTCTTC	CASSLAVQGGSYNEQFF
TRBJ1-5	TRBV18	.	once	TGTGCCAGCTCACCTCCGGGGTTTGGGCAGCCCCAGCATTTT	CASSPPGFGQPQHF
TRBJ2-7	TRBV7-2	.	.	TGTGCCAGCAGCTCCGCGGTCGGGTTCGAGCAGTACTTC	CASSSAVGFEQYF
TRBJ2-1	TRBV9	.	once	TGTGCCAGCAGCGGTACAGGTAACGAGCAGTTCTTC	CASSGTGNEQFF
TRBJ1-4	TRBV19	.	few	TGTGCCAGTAGTTTAAGAAATGCGGAAAAACTGTTTTTT	CASSLRNAEKLFF
TRBJ1-1	TRBV7-9	.	.	TGTGCCAGCAGCTCAGTGGGCCCGAACACTGAAGCTTTCTTT	CASSSVGPNTEAFF
TRBJ2-7	TRBV7-6	.	.	TGTGCCAGCAGCCCGTCCGGGGGTTGGGTCTACGAGCAGTACTTC	CASSPSGGWVYEQYF
TRBJ2-2	TRBV10-1	.	once	TGCGCCAGCAGTGAAAGGGACAAGAAATCCGGGGAGCTGTTTTTT	CASSERDKKSGELFF
TRBJ2-3	TRBV4-2	TRBD2	few	TGTGCCAGCAGCCAAGATCCTAGCGGGGATTCGACAGATACGCAGTATTTT	CASSQDPSGDSTDTQYF
TRBJ1-5	TRBV6-4	.	.	TGTGCCAGCAGTGTTAACGGTAATCAGCCCCAGCATTTT	CASSVNGNQPQHF
TRBJ2-7	TRBV28	TRBD2	once	TGTGCCAGCAGTGCCCTCCGGGCGGGAGGGAATTACGAGCAGTACTTC	CASSALRAGGNYEQYF
TRBJ1-1	TRBV30	.	.	TGTGCCTGGAGGACGGGGGGGGAATCTGCTGAAGCTTTCTTT	CAWRTGGESAEAFF
TRBJ2-1	TRBV5-6	TRBD2	.	TGTGCCAGCACCGGACTAGCGGGAGTCAATGAGCAGTTCTTC	CASTGLAGVNEQFF
TRBJ2-1	TRBV28	.	.	TGTGCCAGCAGATGGGGCAGCAGTTTAAGCTCCTACAATGAGCAGTTCTTC	CASRWGSSLSSYNEQFF
TRBJ1-5	TRBV7-9	.	.	TGTGCCAGCAGCCCCCCGACAGCCAGCAATCAGCCCCAGCATTTT	CASSPPTASNQPQHF
TRBJ2-3	TRBV6-1	TRBD1	.	TGTGCCAGCAGCAGGGACAGGGGAGATACGCAGTATTTT	CASSRDRGDTQYF
TRBJ2-7	TRBV5-1	.	.	TGCGCCAGCAGCTCCTACTCCTACGAGCAGTACTTC	CASSSYSYEQYF
TRBJ1-4	TRBV5-1	TRBD1	.	TGCGCCAGCAGTCCGGGACAGGGGGGTGAAAAACTGTTTTTT	CASSPGQGGEKLFF
TRBJ2-5	TRBV7-9	.	once	TGTGCCAGCAGCTTAGTGGGGCACCAAGAGACCCAGTACTTC	CASSLVGHQETQYF
TRBJ1-1	TRBV6-5	TRBD1	.	TGTGCCAGCAGTGGAATGACAGGGGGTGAAGCTTTCTTT	CASSGMTGGEAFF
TRBJ2-7	TRBV4-1	.	.	TGCGCCAGCAGCCAGGGGACTTCCTACGAGCAGTACTTC	CASSQGTSYEQYF
TRBJ1-1	TRBV7-9	.	.	TGTGCCAGCAGCTTGGAGGCGGGTGTCGACACTGAAGCTTTCTTT	CASSLEAGVDTEAFF
TRBJ1-2	TRBV27	TRBD1	.	TGTGCCAGCAGGAACCTAGAGGGGGCGCCCCACTATGGCTACACCTTC	CASRNLEGAPHYGYTF
TRBJ2-3	TRBV18	TRBD2	.	TGTGCCAGCTCACCAGAGTTAGCGGGGGTCTCAGATACGCAGTATTTT	CASSPELAGVSDTQYF
TRBJ1-4	TRBV10-3	.	.	TGTGCCATCAGTGGGGGGGGGCTCAGTGAAAAACTGTTTTTT	CAISGGGLSEKLFF
TRBJ2-7	TRBV28	.	.	TGTGCCAGCCGTTTGGGAGGGGGTAGCCACGAGCAGTACTTC	CASRLGGGSHEQYF
TRBJ2-2	TRBV28	TRBD2	.	TGTGCCAGCAGCTTGCGGGGGGGCACCGGGGAGCTGTTTTTT	CASSLRGGTGELFF